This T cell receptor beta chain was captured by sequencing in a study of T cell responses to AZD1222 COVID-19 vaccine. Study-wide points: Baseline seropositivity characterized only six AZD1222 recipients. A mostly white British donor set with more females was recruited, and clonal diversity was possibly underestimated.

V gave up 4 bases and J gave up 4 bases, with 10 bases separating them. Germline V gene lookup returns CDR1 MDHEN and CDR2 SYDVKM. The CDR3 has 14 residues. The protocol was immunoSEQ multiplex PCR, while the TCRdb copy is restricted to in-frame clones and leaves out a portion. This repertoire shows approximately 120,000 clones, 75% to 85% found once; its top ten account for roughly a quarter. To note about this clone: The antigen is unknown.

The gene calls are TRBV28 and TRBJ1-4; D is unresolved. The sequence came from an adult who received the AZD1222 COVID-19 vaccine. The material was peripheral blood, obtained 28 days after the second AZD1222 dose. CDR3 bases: TGTGCCAGCAGTTCCCAGACGATTAATGAAAAACTGTTTTTT. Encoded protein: CASSSQTINEKLFF.